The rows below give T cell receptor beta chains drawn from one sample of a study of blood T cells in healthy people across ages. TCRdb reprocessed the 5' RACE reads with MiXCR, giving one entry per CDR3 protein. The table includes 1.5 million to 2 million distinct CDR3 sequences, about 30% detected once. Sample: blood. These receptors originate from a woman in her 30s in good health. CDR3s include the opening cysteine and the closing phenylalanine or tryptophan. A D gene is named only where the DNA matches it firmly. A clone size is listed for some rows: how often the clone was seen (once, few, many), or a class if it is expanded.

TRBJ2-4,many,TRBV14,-,TGTGCCAGCAGCCAAGAAGGGGCCAAAAACATTCAGTACTTC,CASSQEGAKNIQYF
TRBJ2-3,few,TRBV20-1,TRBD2,TGCAGTGCTAGAGATCCGGCCCTAGCGGGGGGGCCCGGCACAGATACGCAGTATTTT,CSARDPALAGGPGTDTQYF
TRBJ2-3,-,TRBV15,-,TGTGCCACCAGCAGAGATAAGGCCGGGTCCGGTGTAGTTGATACGCAGTATTTT,CATSRDKAGSGVVDTQYF
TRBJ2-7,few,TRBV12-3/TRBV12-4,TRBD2,TGTACCAGCAGTGCCCCACTAGCGGGAAACGAGCAGTACTTC,CTSSAPLAGNEQYF
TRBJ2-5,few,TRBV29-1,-,TGCAGCGGCGAACTAGGGTGGAAGACCCAGTACTTC,CSGELGWKTQYF
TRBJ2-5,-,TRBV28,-,TGTGCCAGCAGTTTATCCGGCTTAAGGGGTTTGCAGTACTTC,CASSLSGLRGLQYF
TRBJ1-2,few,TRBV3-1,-,TGTGCCAGCAGCCTACGTACAGATCGGGGCTACACCTTC,CASSLRTDRGYTF
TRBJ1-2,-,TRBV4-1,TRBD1,TGCGCCAGCAGAGTCAGCGACAGGGGGGTACTTAACTATGGCTACACCTTC,CASRVSDRGVLNYGYTF
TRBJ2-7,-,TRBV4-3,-,TGCGCCAGCAGCCAACCCCTTTGCGAGCAGTACTTC,CASSQPLCEQYF
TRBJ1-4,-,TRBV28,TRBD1,TGTGCCAGCCGGCAACAGGGGGAGAGGGAAAAACTGTTTTTT,CASRQQGEREKLFF
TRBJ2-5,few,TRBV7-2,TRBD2,TGTGCCAGCAGCCCCCTAGGAGCGGGAGGCGGTGAGCAGTACTTC,CASSPLGAGGGEQYF
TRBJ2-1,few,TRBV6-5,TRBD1,TGTGCCAGCAGTCAAGGACAGGGGAATTTGAATGAGCAGTTCTTC,CASSQGQGNLNEQFF
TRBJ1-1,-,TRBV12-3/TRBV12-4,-,TGTGCCAGCAGTTTAGCGGGGGGGCGGGTGAACACTGAAGCTTTCTTT,CASSLAGGRVNTEAFF
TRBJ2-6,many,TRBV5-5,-,TGTGCCAGCAGGTACCAGGTGGCTGGGGCCAACGTCCTGACTTTC,CASRYQVAGANVLTF
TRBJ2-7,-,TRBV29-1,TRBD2,TGCAGCGTTACTAGCGGGATGTACGAGCAGTACTTC,CSVTSGMYEQYF
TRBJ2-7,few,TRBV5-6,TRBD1,TGTGCCAGCAGCTTGGGGACAGGGGTCATCTCCTACGAGCAGTACTTC,CASSLGTGVISYEQYF
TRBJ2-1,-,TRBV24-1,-,TGTGCCACCAGGGGGATCGATGAGCAGTTCTTC,CATRGIDEQFF
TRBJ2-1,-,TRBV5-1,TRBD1,TGCGCCAGCAGCTTGGAAACAGGGGGAGGTGGAAATGAGCAGTTCTTC,CASSLETGGGGNEQFF
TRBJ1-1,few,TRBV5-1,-,TGCGCCAGTAGTCCATCGGAGGCGGGAACTGAAGCTTTCTTT,CASSPSEAGTEAFF
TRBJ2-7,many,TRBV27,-,TGTGCCAGCAGTTTATCGAGGAGGGGGGAGTACGAGCAGTACTTC,CASSLSRRGEYEQYF
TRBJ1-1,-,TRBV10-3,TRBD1,TGTGCCACCAAAACCGGGACAGGCGACTTGAACACTGAAGCTTTCTTT,CATKTGTGDLNTEAFF
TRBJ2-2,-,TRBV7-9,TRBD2,TGTGCCAGCAGTGGGGCGGGAGCCAACCGGGCCACCGGGGAGCTGTTTTTT,CASSGAGANRATGELFF
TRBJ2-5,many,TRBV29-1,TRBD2,TGCAGCGTTGATAGCCGTAGCGGGAGGACTAAGCTGTACCAAGAGACCCAGTACTTC,CSVDSRSGRTKLYQETQYF
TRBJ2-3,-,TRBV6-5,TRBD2,TGTGCCAGCAGTTCCCGCCTTCCACTCTTAGCGGGGTCAGATACGCAGTATTTT,CASSSRLPLLAGSDTQYF
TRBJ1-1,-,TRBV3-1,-,TGTGCCAGCAGCCCCAGCGGGGGTGCAGGGACTGAAGCTTTCTTT,CASSPSGGAGTEAFF
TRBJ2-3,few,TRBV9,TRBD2,TGTGCCAGCAGCGTGAATCTAGCGGGGTCAGATACGCAGTATTTT,CASSVNLAGSDTQYF
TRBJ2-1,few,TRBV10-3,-,TGTGCCATCAGTGGCGAACCGGGACTGACTCTCACTAATTCTGGTGAGCAGTTCTTC,CAISGEPGLTLTNSGEQFF
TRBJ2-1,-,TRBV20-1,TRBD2,TGCAGTGCTAGACCGGGAGGGCCCCAGGAGCAGTTCTTT,CSARPGGPQEQFF
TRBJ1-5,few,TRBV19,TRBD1,TGTGCCAGTAGTAAAGGGACAGGGCCTCGGGCCCAGCATTTT,CASSKGTGPRAQHF
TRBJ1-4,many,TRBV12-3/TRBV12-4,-,TGTGCCAGCAGTAGGGTGGGAGATGAAAAACTGTTTTTT,CASSRVGDEKLFF
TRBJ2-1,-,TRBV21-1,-,TGTGCCAGCAGCAAAGTTACTACAGAGAAGAATGAGCAGTTCTTC,CASSKVTTEKNEQFF
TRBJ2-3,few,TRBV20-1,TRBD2,TGCAGTGCTCCGACTAGCGGGAGGGCCAGCGGCACAGATACGCAGTATTTT,CSAPTSGRASGTDTQYF
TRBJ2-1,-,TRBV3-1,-,TGTGCCAGCAGCCGGTCGGTCGGTGAGCAGTTCTTC,CASSRSVGEQFF
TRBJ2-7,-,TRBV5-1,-,TGCGCCAGCAGCTTGGAAATGAGTAGAACATACCCCCCCTACGAGCAGTACTTC,CASSLEMSRTYPPYEQYF
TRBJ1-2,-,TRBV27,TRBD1,TGTGCCAGCAGTTTAGGTGCAGGGGGCGTAGATGGCTACACCTTC,CASSLGAGGVDGYTF
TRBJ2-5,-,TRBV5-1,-,TGCGCCAGCAGTATAGGGGACACACAAGAGACCCAGTACTTC,CASSIGDTQETQYF